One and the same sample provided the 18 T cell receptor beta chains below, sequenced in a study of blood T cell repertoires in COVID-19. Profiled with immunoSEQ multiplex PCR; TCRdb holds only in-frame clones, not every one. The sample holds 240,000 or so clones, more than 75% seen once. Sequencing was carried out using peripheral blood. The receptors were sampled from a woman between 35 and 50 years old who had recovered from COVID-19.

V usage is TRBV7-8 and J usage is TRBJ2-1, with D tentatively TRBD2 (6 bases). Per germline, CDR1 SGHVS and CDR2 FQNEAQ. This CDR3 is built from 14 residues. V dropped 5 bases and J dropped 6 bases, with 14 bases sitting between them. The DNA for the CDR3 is TGTGCCAGCAGCCCCTCCCTAGCGCCCAATGAGCAGTTCTTC. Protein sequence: CASSPSLAPNEQFF.

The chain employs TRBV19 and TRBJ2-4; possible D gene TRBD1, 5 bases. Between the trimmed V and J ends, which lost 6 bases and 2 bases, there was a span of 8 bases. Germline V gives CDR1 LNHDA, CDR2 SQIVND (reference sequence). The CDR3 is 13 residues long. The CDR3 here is CASRVGPKNIQYF. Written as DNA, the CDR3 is TGTGCCAGTAGGGTGGGGCCCAAAAACATTCAGTACTTC.

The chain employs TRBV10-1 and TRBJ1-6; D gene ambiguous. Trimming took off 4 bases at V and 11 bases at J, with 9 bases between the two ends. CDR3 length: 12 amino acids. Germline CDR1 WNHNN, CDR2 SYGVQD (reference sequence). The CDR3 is CASSGSGTPLHF. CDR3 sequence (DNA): TGCGCCAGCAGTGGATCCGGGACACCCCTCCACTTT.

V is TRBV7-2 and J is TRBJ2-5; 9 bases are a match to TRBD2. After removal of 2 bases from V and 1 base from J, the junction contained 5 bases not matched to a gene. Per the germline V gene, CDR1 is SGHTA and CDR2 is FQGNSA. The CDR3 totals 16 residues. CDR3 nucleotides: TGTGCCAGCAGCTTATCTAGCGGGGCCCCCCAAGAGACCCAGTACTTC. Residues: CASSLSSGAPQETQYF.

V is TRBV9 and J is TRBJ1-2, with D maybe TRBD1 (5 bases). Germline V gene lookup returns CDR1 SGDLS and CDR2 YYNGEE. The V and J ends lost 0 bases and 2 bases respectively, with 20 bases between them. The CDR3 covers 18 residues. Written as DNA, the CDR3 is TGTGCCAGCAGCGTAGCGGGACCCACCGCGGGGGTGAACTATGGCTACACCTTC. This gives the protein CASSVAGPTAGVNYGYTF.

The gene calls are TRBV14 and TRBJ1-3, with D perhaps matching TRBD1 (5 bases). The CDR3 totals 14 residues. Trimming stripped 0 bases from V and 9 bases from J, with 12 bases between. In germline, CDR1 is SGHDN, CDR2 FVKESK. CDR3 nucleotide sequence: TGTGCCAGCAGCCAAGACAGCCCGGGGGGCACCATATATTTT. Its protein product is CASSQDSPGGTIYF.

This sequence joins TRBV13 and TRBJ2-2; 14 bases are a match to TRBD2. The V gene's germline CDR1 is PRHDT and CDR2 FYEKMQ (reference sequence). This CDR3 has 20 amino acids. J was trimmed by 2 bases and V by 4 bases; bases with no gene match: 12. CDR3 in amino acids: CASSSSGLAGARYNTGELFF. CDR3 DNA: TGTGCCAGCAGCTCTTCGGGACTAGCGGGAGCCCGATACAACACCGGGGAGCTGTTTTTT. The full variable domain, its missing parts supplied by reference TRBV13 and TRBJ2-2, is AAGVIQSPRHLIKEKRETATLKCYPIPRHDTVYWYQQGPGQDPQFLISFYEKMQSDKGSIPDRFSAQQFSDYHSELNMSSLELGDSALYFCASSSSGLAGARYNTGELFFGEGSRLTVL.

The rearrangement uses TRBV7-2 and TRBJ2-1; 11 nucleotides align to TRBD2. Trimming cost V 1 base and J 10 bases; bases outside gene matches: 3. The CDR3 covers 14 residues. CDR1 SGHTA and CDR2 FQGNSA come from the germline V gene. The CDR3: CASSLDPSGREQFF. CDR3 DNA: TGTGCCAGCAGCTTAGATCCTAGCGGGAGGGAGCAGTTCTTC. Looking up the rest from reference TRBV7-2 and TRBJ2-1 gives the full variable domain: GAGVSQSPSNKVTEKGKDVELRCDPISGHTALYWYRQSLGQGLEFLIYFQGNSAPDKSGLPSDRFSAERTGGSVSTLTIQRTQQEDSAVYLCASSLDPSGREQFFGPGTRLTVL.

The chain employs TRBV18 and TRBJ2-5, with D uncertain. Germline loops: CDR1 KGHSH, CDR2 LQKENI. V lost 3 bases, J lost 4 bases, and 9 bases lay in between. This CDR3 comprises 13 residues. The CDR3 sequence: CASSPTLGETQYF. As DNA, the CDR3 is TGTGCCAGCTCACCGACATTGGGAGAGACCCAGTACTTC. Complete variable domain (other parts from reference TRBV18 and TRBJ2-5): NAGVMQNPRHLVRRRGQEARLRCSPMKGHSHVYWYRQLPEEGLKFMVYLQKENIIDESGMPKERFSAEFPKEGPSILRIQQVVRGDSAAYFCASSPTLGETQYFGPGTRLLVL.

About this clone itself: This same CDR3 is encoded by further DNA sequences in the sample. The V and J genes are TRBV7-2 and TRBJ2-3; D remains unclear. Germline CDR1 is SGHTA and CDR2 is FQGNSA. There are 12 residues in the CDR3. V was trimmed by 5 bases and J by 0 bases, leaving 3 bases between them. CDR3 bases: TGTGCCAGCAGCCCAAGCACAGATACGCAGTATTTT. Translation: CASSPSTDTQYF.

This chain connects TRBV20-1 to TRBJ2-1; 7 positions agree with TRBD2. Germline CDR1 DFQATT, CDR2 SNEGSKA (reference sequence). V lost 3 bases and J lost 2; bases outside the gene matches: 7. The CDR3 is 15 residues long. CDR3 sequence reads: CSASASGDPYNEQFF. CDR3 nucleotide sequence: TGCAGTGCTAGTGCCAGCGGGGACCCCTACAATGAGCAGTTCTTC.

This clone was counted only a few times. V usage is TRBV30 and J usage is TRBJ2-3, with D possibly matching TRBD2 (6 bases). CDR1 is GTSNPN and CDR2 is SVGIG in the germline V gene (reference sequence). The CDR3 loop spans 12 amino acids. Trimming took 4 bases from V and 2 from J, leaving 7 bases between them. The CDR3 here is CAWTSATDTQYF. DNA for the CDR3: TGTGCCTGGACTAGCGCCACAGATACGCAGTATTTT.

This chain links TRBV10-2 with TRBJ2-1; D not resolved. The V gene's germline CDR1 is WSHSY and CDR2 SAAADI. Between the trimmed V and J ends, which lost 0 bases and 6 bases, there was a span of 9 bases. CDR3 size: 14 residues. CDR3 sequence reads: CASSESSPGNEQFF. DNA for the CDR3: TGCGCCAGCAGTGAGTCGAGTCCCGGCAATGAGCAGTTCTTC.

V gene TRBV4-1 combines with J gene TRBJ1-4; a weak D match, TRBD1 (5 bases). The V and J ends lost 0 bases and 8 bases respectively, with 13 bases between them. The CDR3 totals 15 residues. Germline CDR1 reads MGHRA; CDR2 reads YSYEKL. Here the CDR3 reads CASSQDLRGREKLFF. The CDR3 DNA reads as TGCGCCAGCAGCCAAGATTTGCGGGGCAGGGAAAAACTGTTTTTT.

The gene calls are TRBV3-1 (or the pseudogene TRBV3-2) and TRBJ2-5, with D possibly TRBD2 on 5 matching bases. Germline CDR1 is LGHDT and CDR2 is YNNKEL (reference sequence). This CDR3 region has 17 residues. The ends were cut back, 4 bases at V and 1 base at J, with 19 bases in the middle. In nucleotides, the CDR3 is TGTGCCAGCAGCCGTGGGTGGGGTAGCGTTGGCCAAGAGACCCAGTACTTC. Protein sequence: CASSRGWGSVGQETQYF.

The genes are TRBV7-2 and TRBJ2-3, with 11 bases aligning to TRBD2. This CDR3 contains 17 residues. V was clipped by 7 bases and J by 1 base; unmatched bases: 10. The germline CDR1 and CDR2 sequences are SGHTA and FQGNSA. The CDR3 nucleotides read TGTGCCAGCACCAATAGGTGGGGACTAGCGGGCACAGATACGCAGTATTTT. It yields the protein CASTNRWGLAGTDTQYF.

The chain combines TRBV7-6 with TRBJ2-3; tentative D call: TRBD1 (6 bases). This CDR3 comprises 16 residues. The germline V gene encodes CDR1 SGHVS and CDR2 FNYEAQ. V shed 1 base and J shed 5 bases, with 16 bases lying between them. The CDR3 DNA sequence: TGTGCCAGCAGCTTAGGGGCAGGGGCCGTGGTAGATACGCAGTATTTT. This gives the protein CASSLGAGAVVDTQYF.

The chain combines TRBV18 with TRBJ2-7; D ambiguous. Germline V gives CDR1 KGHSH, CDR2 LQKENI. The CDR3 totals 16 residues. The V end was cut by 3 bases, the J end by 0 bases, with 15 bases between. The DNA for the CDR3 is TGTGCCAGCTCACCGAATCGACTCACAAGCTCCTACGAGCAGTACTTC. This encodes CASSPNRLTSSYEQYF.